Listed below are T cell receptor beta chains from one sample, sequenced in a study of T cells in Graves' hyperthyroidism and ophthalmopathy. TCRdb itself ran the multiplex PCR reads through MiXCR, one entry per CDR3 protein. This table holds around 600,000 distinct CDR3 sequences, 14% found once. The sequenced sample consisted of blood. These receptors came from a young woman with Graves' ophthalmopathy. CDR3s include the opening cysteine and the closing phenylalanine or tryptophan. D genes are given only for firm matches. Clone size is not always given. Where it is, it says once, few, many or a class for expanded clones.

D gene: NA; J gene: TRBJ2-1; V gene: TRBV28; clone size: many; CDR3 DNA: TGTGCCAGCATAGACTACACCTACAATGAGCAGTTCTTC; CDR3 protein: CASIDYTYNEQFF
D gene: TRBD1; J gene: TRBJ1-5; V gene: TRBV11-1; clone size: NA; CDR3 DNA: TGTGCCAGCAGCCTGGACAGGTCGTTTCAGCCCCAGCATTTT; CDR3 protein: CASSLDRSFQPQHF
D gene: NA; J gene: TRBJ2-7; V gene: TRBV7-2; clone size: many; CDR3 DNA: TGTGCCAGCAGCTTAGGGATGGGGGGCTACGAGCAGTACTTC; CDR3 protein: CASSLGMGGYEQYF
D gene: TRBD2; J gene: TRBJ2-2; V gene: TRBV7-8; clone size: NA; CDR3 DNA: TGTGCCAGCAGCTTGGGGGGGGGACTAGCGGGAGTTATCGGGGAGCTGTTTTTT; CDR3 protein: CASSLGGGLAGVIGELFF
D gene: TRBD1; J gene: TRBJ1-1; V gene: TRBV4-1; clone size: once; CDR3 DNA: TGCGCCAGCAGCCTATCGGGCCACAGGGGGTTCACTGAAGCTTTCTTT; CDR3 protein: CASSLSGHRGFTEAFF
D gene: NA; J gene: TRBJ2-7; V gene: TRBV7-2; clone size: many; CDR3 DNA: TGTGCCAGCAGCTTAGAACGGGGATCCTACGAGCAGTACTTC; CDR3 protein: CASSLERGSYEQYF
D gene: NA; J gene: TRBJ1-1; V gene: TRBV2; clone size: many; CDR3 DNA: TGTGCCAGCAAATTAGGACAGATACCTGAAGCTTTCTTT; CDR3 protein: CASKLGQIPEAFF
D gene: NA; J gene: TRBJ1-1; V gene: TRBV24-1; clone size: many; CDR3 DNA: TGTGCCACCAGTGGCTCGACAGACGGAAGGTCAGCTTTCTTT; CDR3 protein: CATSGSTDGRSAFF
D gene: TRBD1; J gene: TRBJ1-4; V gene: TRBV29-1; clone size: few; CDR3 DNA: TGCAGCGTTAGGGGCGGCAGGGGGCCCCCAACTAATGAAAAACTGTTTTTT; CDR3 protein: CSVRGGRGPPTNEKLFF
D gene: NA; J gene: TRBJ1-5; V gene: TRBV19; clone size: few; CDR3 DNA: TGTGCCAGTACAAAAACGGGTTTTGGGATTCAGCCCCAGCATTTT; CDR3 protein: CASTKTGFGIQPQHF
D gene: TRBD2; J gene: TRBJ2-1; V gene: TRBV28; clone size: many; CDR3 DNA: TGTGCCAGCAGGGGAGGGACTAGCGGAGGGTCTTACAATGAGCAGTTCTTC; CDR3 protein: CASRGGTSGGSYNEQFF
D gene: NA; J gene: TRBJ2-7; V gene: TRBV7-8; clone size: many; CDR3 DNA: TGTGCCAGCAGTACCGACTCACGCTCTCGGAGGGTGCGGACAGAAAGGTCGCCCTACGAGCAGTACTTC; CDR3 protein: CASSTDSRSRRVRTERSPYEQYF
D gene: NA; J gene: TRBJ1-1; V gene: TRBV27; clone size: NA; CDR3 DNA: TGTGCCAGCAGTCTCATCCGGGGGAACACTGAAGCTTTCTTT; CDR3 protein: CASSLIRGNTEAFF
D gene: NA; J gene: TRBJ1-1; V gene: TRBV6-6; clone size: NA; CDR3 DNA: TGTGCCAGCAGTTACTCAGGCAGGGGTCCCCCTGAAGCTTTCTTT; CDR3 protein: CASSYSGRGPPEAFF
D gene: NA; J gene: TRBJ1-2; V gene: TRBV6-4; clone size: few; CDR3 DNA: TGTGCCAGCAGTGACGGGCGTGGCTACACCTTC; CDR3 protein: CASSDGRGYTF
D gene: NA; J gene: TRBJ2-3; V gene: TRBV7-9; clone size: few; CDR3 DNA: TGTGCCAGCAGCTTCCGGGATTCTCCTAGCACAGATATGCAGTATTTT; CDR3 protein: CASSFRDSPSTDMQYF
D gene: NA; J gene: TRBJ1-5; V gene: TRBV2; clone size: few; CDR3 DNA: TGTGCCAGCAGTGAAGACAGGGTAGGGCAGAATCAGCCCCAGCATTTT; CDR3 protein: CASSEDRVGQNQPQHF
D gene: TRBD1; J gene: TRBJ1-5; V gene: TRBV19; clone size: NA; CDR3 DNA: TGTGCCAGTAGTTTCCGGACAGGGGAAAGTCAGCCCCAGCATTTT; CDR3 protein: CASSFRTGESQPQHF
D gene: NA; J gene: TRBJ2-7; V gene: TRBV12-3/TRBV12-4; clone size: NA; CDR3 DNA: TGTGCCAGCATTAGAGCGGCAGGGGAATCCTACGAGCAGTACTTC; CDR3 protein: CASIRAAGESYEQYF
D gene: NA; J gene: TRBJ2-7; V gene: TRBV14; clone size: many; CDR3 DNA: TGTGCCAGCAGCCAGGGACACCCCTACGAGCAGTACTTC; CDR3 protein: CASSQGHPYEQYF
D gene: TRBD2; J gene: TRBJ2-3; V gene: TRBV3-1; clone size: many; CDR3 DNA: TGTGCCAGCGCACAAGCGGGACGGAATACGCAGTATTTT; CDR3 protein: CASAQAGRNTQYF
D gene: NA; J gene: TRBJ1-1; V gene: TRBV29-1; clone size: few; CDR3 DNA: TGCAGCGTGTACCTCGGGGGGGGTTCGAACACTGAAGCTTTCTTT; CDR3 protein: CSVYLGGGSNTEAFF
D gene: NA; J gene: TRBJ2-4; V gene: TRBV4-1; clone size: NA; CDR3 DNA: TGCGCCAGCAGCCAAGCGGGGCGGGGAGCCAAAAACATTCAGTACTTC; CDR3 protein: CASSQAGRGAKNIQYF
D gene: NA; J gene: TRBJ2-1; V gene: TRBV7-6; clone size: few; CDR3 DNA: TGTGCCAGCAGCTTACCGGGGGTGAATGAGCAGTCCTTC; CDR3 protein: CASSLPGVNEQSF
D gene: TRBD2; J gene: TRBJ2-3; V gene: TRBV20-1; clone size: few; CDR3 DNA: TGCAGTGCTAGAGCACTCTCCACTAGCGCCCCCACAGATACGCAGTATTTT; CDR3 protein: CSARALSTSAPTDTQYF
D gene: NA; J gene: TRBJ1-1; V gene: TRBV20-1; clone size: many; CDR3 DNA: TGCAGTGCTTCCCGCAGGCCCTCTTACACAGGAGCTTTCTTT; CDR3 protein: CSASRRPSYTGAFF
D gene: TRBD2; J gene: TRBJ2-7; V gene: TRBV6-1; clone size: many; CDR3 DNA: TGTGCCAGCAGTGGCAGCGGTAGCGGGAGGGCCATTCCCTCCTACGAGCAGTACTTC; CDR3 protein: CASSGSGSGRAIPSYEQYF
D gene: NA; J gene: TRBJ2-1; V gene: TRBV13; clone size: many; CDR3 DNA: TGTGCCAGCAGCCACCGCCAATATGAGCAGTTCTTC; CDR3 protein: CASSHRQYEQFF
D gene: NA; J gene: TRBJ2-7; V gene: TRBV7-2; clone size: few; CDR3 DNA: TGTGCCAGCAGCCCGTACTTACAGGGTTTCGAGCAGTACTTC; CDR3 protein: CASSPYLQGFEQYF
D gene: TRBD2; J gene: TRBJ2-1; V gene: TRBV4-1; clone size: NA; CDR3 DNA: TGCGCCAGCAGCCAAGCGTCGGGAGGGCCGCGGAATGAGCAGTTCTTC; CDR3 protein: CASSQASGGPRNEQFF
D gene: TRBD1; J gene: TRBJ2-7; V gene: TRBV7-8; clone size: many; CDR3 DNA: TGTGCCAGCAGCACTCACCGGGACAGGGGGTATGTCGAGCAGTACTTC; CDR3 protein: CASSTHRDRGYVEQYF
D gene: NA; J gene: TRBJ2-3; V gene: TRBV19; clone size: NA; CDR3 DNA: TGTGCCAGTAGTATAGGAACGGGTGGAGATACGCAGTATTTT; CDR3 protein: CASSIGTGGDTQYF
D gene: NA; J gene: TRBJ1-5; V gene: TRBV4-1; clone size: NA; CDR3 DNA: TGCGCCAGCAGCCAGTCCGGGAGCCTGGGTCAGCCCCAGCATTTT; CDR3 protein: CASSQSGSLGQPQHF
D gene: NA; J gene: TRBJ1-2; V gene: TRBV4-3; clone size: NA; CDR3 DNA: TGCGCCAGCAGCCAAGATGTGGACAGCTATGGCTACACCTTC; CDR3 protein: CASSQDVDSYGYTF
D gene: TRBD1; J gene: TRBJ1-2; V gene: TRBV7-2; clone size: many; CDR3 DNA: TGTGCCAGCAGCTTAGCGCCGACAGGGGCATGGGTAGCCGCTAACTATGGCTACACCTTC; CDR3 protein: CASSLAPTGAWVAANYGYTF
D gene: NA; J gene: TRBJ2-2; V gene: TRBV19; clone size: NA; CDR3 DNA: TGTGCCAGTAGTAATAGCGCAGACAACACCGGGGAGCTGTTTTTT; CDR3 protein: CASSNSADNTGELFF
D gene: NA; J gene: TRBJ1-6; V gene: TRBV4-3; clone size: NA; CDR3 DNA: TGCGCCAGCAGCCAAGGTGCAGGGGTTCATTCACCCCTCCACTTT; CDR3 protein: CASSQGAGVHSPLHF
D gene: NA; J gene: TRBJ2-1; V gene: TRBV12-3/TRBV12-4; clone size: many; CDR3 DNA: TGTGCCAGCAGACTTCACCAATCCTTCATGGACAATGAGCAGTTCTTC; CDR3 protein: CASRLHQSFMDNEQFF
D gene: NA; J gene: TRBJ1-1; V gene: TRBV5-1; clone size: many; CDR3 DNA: TGCGCCAGCAGCTTGTGGGGGAACGAGAACACTGAAGCTTTCTTT; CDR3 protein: CASSLWGNENTEAFF
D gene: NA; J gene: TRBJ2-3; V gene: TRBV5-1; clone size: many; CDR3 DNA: TGCGCCACCAAGGAGGGTCCTAGCACAGATACGCAGTATTTT; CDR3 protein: CATKEGPSTDTQYF
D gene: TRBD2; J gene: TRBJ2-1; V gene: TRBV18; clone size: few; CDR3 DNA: TGTGCCAGCTCTTCCACCGGGACTAGCTACAATGAGCAGTTCTTC; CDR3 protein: CASSSTGTSYNEQFF
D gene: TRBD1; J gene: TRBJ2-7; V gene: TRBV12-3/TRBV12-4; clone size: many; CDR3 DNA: TGTGCCAGCAGTTTATGGGGACAGCCCTACGAGCAGTACTTC; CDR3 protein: CASSLWGQPYEQYF
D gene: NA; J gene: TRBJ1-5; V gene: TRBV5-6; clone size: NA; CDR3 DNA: TGTGCCAGCAGTCTCTTTTTGATCAATCAGCCCCAGCATTTT; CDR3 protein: CASSLFLINQPQHF
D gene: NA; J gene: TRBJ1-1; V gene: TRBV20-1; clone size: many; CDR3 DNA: TGCAGTGCTAGACGAGGGGGCACTGAAGCTTTCTTT; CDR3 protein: CSARRGGTEAFF
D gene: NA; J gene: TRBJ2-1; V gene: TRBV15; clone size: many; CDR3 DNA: TGTGCCACCAGCAGAGATCAAGGTGAGCAGTTCTTC; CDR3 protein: CATSRDQGEQFF
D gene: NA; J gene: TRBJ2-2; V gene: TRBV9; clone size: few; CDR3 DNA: TGTGCCAGCAGCGTAAGGCGCGGGGAGCTGTTTTTT; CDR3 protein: CASSVRRGELFF
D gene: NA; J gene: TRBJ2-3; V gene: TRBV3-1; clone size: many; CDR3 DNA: TGTGCCAGCAGCCAGAGCACAGATACGCAGTATTTT; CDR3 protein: CASSQSTDTQYF
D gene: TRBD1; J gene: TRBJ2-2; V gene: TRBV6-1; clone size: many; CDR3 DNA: TGTGCCAGCAGTTTTTCGACAGGGCGAACCGGGGAGCTGTTTTTT; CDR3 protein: CASSFSTGRTGELFF
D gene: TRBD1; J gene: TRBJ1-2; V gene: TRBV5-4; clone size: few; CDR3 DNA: TGTGCCAGCAGCTTGGGACAGGGGCTCCTGGGGCATGGCTACACCTTC; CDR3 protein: CASSLGQGLLGHGYTF